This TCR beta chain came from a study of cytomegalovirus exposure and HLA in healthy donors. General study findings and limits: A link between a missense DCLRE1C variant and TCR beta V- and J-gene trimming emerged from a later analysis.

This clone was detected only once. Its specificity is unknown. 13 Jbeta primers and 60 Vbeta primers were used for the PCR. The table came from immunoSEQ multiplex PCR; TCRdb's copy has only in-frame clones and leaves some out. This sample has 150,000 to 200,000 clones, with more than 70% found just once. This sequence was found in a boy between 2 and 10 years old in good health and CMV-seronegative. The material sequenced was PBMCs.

DNA of the CDR3: TGCGCCAGCAGCCAAGGGTTGGTGGCTAGCGGGAGGAGCACAGATACGCAGTATTTT. This encodes CASSQGLVASGRSTDTQYF. This chain links TRBV4-1 with TRBJ2-3; 11 nucleotides align to TRBD2. This CDR3 is 19 amino acids long. With V trimmed by 1 base and J by 0 bases, 9 bases remained unmatched. Germline V gene sequence: CDR1 MGHRA, CDR2 YSYEKL.